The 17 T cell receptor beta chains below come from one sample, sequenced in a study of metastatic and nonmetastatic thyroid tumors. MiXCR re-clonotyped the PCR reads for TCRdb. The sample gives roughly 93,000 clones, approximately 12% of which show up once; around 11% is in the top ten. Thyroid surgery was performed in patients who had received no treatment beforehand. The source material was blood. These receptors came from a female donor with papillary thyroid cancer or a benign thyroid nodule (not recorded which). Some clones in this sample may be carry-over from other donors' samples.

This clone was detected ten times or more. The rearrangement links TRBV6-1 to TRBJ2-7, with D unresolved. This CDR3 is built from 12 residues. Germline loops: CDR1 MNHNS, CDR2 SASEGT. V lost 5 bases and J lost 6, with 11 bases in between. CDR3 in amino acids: CASSPSHGEQYF. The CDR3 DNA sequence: TGTGCCAGCAGTCCGAGTCATGGCGAGCAGTACTTC.

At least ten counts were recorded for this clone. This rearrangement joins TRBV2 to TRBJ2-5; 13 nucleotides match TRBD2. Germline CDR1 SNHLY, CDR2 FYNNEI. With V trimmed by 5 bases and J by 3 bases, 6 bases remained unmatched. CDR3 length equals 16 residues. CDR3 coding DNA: TGTGCCAGCAGTATTACCGGGACTAGCGGGGAAGAGACCCAGTACTTC. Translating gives CASSITGTSGEETQYF. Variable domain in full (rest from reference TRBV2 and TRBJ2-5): EPEVTQTPSHQVTQMGQEVILRCVPISNHLYFYWYRQILGQKVEFLVSFYNNEISEKSEIFDDQFSVERPDGSNFTLKIRSTKLEDSAMYFCASSITGTSGEETQYFGPGTRLLVL.

The chain's CDR3 is CASSQLRERDTQYF. CDR3 bases: TGCGCCAGCAGCCAATTACGGGAAAGAGATACGCAGTATTTT. The chain recombines TRBV4-1 with TRBJ2-3; a possible D gene is TRBD2 (5 bases). CDR3 length equals 14 residues. CDR1 is MGHRA and CDR2 is YSYEKL in the germline V gene. V was trimmed by 2 bases and J by 5 bases, leaving 11 bases between them.

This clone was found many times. The CDR3 DNA follows: TGTGCCAGCAGCCTCCGCTTGGGGGCGAACACTGAAGCTTTCTTT. This translates into CASSLRLGANTEAFF. The chain couples TRBV12-3 or TRBV12-4 to TRBJ1-1; D might be TRBD1 (6 bases). Trimming left V 6 bases short and J 1 base short, with 15 bases between. The CDR3 is 15 residues long.

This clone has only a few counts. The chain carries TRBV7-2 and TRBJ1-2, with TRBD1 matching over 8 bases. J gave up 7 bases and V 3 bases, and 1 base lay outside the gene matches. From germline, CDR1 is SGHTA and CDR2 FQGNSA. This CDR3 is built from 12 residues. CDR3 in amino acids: CASSFTGGGYTF. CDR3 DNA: TGTGCCAGCAGCTTCACAGGGGGTGGCTACACCTTC.

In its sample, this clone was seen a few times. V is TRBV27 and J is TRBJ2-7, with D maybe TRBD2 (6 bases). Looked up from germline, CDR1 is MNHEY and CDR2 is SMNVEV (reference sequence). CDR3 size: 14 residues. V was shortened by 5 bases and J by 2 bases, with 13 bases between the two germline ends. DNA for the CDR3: TGTGCCAGCAGTCACTCCGGGGGACCCTACGAGCAGTACTTC. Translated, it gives CASSHSGGPYEQYF.

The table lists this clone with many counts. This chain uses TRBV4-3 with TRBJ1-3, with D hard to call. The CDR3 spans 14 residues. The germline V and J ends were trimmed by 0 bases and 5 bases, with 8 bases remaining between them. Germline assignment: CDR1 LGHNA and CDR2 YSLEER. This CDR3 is CASSQDYGRNTIYF. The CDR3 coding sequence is TGCGCCAGCAGCCAAGATTACGGCCGAAACACCATATATTTT.

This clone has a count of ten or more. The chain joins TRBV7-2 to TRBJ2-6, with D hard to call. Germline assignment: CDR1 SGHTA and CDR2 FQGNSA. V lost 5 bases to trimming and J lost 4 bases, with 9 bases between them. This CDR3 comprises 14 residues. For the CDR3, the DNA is TGTGCCAGCAGCAATAGAAGGGGGGCCAACGTCCTGACTTTC. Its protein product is CASSNRRGANVLTF.

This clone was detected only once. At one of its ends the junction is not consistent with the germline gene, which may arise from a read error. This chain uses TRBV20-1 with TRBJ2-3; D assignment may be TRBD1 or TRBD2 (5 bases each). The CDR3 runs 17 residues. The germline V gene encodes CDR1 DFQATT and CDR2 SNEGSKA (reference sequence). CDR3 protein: CIASGGFGSGRTDTQYF. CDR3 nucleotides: TGCATTGCTAGTGGGGGTTTTGGATCGGGCCGCACAGATACGCAGTATTTT.

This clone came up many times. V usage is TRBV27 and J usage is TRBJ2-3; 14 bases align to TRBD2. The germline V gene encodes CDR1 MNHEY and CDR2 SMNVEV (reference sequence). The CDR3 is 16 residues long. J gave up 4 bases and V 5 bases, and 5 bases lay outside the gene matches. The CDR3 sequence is CASSPGTSGRSDTQYF. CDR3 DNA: TGTGCCAGCAGTCCCGGGACTAGCGGGAGATCAGATACGCAGTATTTT.

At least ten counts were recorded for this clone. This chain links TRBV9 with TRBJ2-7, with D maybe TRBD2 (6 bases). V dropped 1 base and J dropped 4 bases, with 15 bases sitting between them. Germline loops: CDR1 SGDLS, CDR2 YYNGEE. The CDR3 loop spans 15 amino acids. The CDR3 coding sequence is TGTGCCAGCAGCGTAACCACCGGGACTCTTTACGAGCAGTACTTC. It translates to CASSVTTGTLYEQYF. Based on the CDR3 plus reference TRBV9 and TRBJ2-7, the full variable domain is DSGVTQTPKHLITATGQRVTLRCSPRSGDLSVYWYQQSLDQGLQFLIQYYNGEERAKGNILERFSAQQFPDLHSELNLSSLELGDSALYFCASSVTTGTLYEQYFGPGTRLTVT.

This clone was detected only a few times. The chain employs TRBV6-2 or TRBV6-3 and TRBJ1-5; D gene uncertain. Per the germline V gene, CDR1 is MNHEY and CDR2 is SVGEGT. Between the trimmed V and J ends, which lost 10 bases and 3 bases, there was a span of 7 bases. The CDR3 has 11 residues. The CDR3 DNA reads TGTGCCATTAGTAACAATCAGCCCCAGCATTTT. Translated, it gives CAISNNQPQHF.

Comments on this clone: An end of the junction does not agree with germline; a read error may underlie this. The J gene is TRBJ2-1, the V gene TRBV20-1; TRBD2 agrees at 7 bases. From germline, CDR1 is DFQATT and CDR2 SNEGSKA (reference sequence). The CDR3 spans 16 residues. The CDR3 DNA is TGCAGTTCTAGCCACCCTAGCGGTAGGCAACAGAATGAGCAGTTCTTC. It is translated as CSSSHPSGRQQNEQFF.

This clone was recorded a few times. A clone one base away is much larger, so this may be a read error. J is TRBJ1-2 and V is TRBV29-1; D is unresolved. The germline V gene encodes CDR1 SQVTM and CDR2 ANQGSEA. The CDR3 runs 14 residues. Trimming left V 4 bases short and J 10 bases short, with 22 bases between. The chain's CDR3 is CSVGVVQTGSIYTF. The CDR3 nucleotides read TGCAGCGTTGGCGTAGTGCAGACTGGCTCGATCTACACCTTC.

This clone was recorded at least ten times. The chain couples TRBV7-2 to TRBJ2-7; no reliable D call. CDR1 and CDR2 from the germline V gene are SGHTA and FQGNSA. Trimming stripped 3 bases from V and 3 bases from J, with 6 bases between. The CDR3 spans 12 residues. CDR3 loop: CASSLTFYEQYF. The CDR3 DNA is TGTGCCAGCAGCTTGACCTTCTACGAGCAGTACTTC.

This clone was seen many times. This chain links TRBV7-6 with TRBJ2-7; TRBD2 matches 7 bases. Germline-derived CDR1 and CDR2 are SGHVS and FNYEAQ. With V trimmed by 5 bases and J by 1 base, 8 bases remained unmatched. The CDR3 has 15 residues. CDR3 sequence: CASSPGGGGSYEQYF. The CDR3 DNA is TGTGCCAGCAGCCCCGGTGGGGGGGGGTCCTACGAGCAGTACTTC.

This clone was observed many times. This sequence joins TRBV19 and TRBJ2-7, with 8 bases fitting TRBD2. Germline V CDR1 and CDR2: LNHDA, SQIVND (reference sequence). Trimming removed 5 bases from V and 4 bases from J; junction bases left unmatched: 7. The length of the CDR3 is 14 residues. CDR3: CASSPLAGPYEQYF. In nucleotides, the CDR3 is TGTGCCAGTAGTCCTTTAGCGGGACCTTACGAGCAGTACTTC.